The 24 T cell receptor beta chains below were found in one sample sequenced in a study of T cell repertoires in cytomegalovirus infection. MiXCR, run by TCRdb on the reads, gives a single entry per CDR3 protein. The sample has about 76,000 distinct CDR3 sequences, 3.7% seen once. The sequenced sample consisted of PBMCs. These receptors came from a human donor in good health (CMV status not recorded). Some clones in this sample may be carry-over from other donors' samples.

This clonotype appeared a few times. The rearrangement links TRBV18 to TRBJ2-5, with D unresolved. CDR1 and CDR2 from the germline V gene are KGHSH and LQKENI. The germline V and J ends were trimmed by 0 bases and 2 bases, with 7 bases remaining between them. The CDR3 has 14 residues. The CDR3: CASSPPRTQETQYF. The DNA for the CDR3 is TGTGCCAGCTCACCACCCAGAACTCAAGAGACCCAGTACTTC.

This clonotype was picked up many times. The J gene is TRBJ1-1, the V gene TRBV7-8, with D possibly being TRBD1 (5 bases). V lost 4 bases, J lost 1 base, and 16 bases lay in between. There are 16 residues in the CDR3. Germline-derived CDR1 and CDR2 are SGHVS and FQNEAQ. CDR3 protein: CASSSWGGRQNTEAFF. The CDR3 DNA sequence: TGTGCCAGCAGCTCCTGGGGGGGACGGCAGAACACTGAAGCTTTCTTT.

This chain connects TRBV6-5 to TRBJ2-7, with 8 bases that match TRBD1. CDR1 and CDR2 (germline): MNHEY, SVGAGI. This CDR3 contains 14 residues. J lost 3 bases, V lost 5 bases, and 6 bases had no gene match. In DNA form, the CDR3 reads TGTGCCAGCAGTAGGGGAACAGGGGGCTACGAGCAGTACTTC. As protein: CASSRGTGGYEQYF.

In its sample, this clonotype was seen many times. The chain links TRBV7-6 to TRBJ1-4, with TRBD1 matching over 9 bases. Germline CDR1 is SGHVS and CDR2 is FNYEAQ. With 5 bases clipped from V and 8 bases from J, the junction kept 12 bases outside the gene matches. This CDR3 region has 16 residues. This chain's CDR3 is CASSRKPTGTGEKLFF. The CDR3 DNA follows: TGTGCCAGCAGCCGAAAGCCGACCGGGACAGGGGAAAAACTGTTTTTT.

This clonotype came up many times. The J gene is TRBJ2-3, the V gene TRBV7-3, with 7 positions matching TRBD2. Germline trimming cut 5 bases from V and 0 bases from J; bases unmatched to any gene: 5. From germline, CDR1 is SGHTA and CDR2 FQGTGA. This CDR3 is 15 amino acids long. In DNA, the CDR3 is TGTGCCAGCAGCGTCACTAGCGCGAGCACAGATACGCAGTATTTT. Residues: CASSVTSASTDTQYF.

This clonotype has at least ten counts. The chain employs TRBV7-9 and TRBJ1-1; weak D call: TRBD1 (5 bases). Trimming left V 1 base short and J 6 bases short, with 12 bases between. The CDR3 is 14 amino acids. Germline V CDR1 and CDR2: SEHNR, FQNEAQ (reference sequence). DNA of the CDR3: TGTGCCAGCAGCTTAGACTTCAGGGCAGCTGAAGCTTTCTTT. Its translation: CASSLDFRAAEAFF.

The chain is built from TRBV5-4 and TRBJ2-7; weak D call: TRBD2 (7 bases). This CDR3 comprises 13 residues. Germline values: CDR1 SGHNT, CDR2 YYREEE (reference sequence). V was clipped by 2 bases and J by 7 bases, with 13 bases between them. The CDR3 protein is CASSLRGAEEQYF. The CDR3 bases are TGTGCCAGCAGCTTACGGGGGGCGGAGGAGCAGTACTTC.

The chain uses TRBV6-2 or TRBV6-3 and TRBJ1-1, with unresolved D. Germline V lookup: CDR1 MNHEY, CDR2 SVGEGT. Trimming removed 4 bases at V and 4 bases at J, with 22 bases between. This CDR3 has 17 residues. For the CDR3, the DNA is TGTGCCAGCAGTTTCAAGGTCTCAGCTCTGGTTTCCACTGAAGCTTTCTTT. Protein sequence: CASSFKVSALVSTEAFF.

This clonotype was seen repeatedly, ten times or more. The V gene is TRBV6-2 or TRBV6-3, the J gene TRBJ1-1, with 8 bases identical to TRBD1. V gave up 6 bases and J gave up 5 bases; unmatched junction bases: 17. Looked up from germline, CDR1 is MNHEY and CDR2 is SVGEGT. This CDR3 has 17 amino acids. CDR3 DNA sequence: TGTGCCAGCAGCGACCTTCGGACAGGGCCGGGAGGGACTGAAGCTTTCTTT. This translates into CASSDLRTGPGGTEAFF.

This clonotype was recorded many times. V usage is TRBV6-2 or TRBV6-3 and J usage is TRBJ1-1; 8 bases map to TRBD1. J gave up 4 bases and V 5 bases, and 3 bases lay outside the gene matches. Germline CDR1 and CDR2: MNHEY and SVGEGT. This CDR3 contains 13 residues. CDR3 sequence reads: CASSRQGTTEAFF. CDR3 nucleotides: TGTGCCAGCAGTCGACAGGGGACCACTGAAGCTTTCTTT.

This clonotype came up many times. The chain carries TRBV12-3 or TRBV12-4 and TRBJ2-7; perhaps TRBD1 as D (5 bases). CDR3 size: 12 residues. Trimming took off 5 bases at V and 6 bases at J, with 11 bases between the two ends. CDR3 nucleotide sequence: TGTGCCAGCAGTCCCCGACAGAGCGAGCAGTACTTC. This sequence encodes CASSPRQSEQYF.

On this clonotype itself: Given a much more abundant clone one base away, this may be a read error. The CDR3 region is CSARDFFGGVADTQYF. Here the CDR3 DNA reads TGCAGTGCTAGAGATTTCTTCGGGGGGGTCGCAGATACGCAGTATTTT. V and J are TRBV20-1 and TRBJ2-3; 8 nucleotides agree with TRBD2. The CDR3 covers 16 residues. In germline, CDR1 is DFQATT, CDR2 SNEGSKA (reference sequence). Unmatched junction bases numbered 9, after V lost 0 bases and J lost 4 bases.

Ten or more counts support this clonotype. This sequence joins TRBV7-8 and TRBJ2-1; 7 nucleotides align to TRBD1. V was pared by 4 bases and J by 0 bases, with 3 bases of the junction left unmatched. Germline CDR1 SGHVS, CDR2 FQNEAQ. The CDR3 totals 15 residues. CDR3: CASSSGQSSYNEQFF. The DNA of the CDR3 is TGTGCCAGCAGCTCGGGACAGAGCTCCTACAATGAGCAGTTCTTC.

This clonotype was seen ten or more times. V gene TRBV7-2 combines with J gene TRBJ1-2, with no clear D. Germline V gives CDR1 SGHTA, CDR2 FQGNSA. CDR3 size: 13 residues. The V gene lost 5 bases and the J gene lost 3 bases, with 10 bases spanning the gap. The CDR3 protein is CASSPQRDYGYTF. The CDR3 DNA reads TGTGCCAGCAGCCCCCAGCGGGACTATGGCTACACCTTC.

This clonotype was counted many times. The V call is TRBV6-2 or TRBV6-3, the J call TRBJ2-1; a weak D match, TRBD1 (5 bases). Between the trimmed V and J ends, which lost 1 base and 0 bases, there was a span of 13 bases. CDR1 MNHEY and CDR2 SVGEGT come from the germline V gene. This CDR3 comprises 17 residues. The DNA of the CDR3 is TGTGCCAGCAGTTACTTGCAGCAGGGTATCTCCTACAATGAGCAGTTCTTC. It codes for CASSYLQQGISYNEQFF.

This clonotype was counted many times. The chain employs TRBV7-8 and TRBJ1-5; D is undetermined. V was clipped by 5 bases and J by 10 bases, with 12 bases between them. CDR1 is SGHVS and CDR2 is FQNEAQ in the germline V gene. This CDR3 comprises 12 residues. CDR3 amino acids: CASSRGPSPQHF. CDR3 bases: TGTGCCAGCAGCCGAGGGCCTAGCCCCCAGCATTTT.

In this sample, this clonotype turned up many times. The CDR3 sequence: CASSSLGRGLGQPQHF. For the CDR3, the DNA is TGTGCCAGCAGCTCCTTGGGCAGGGGGCTTGGACAGCCCCAGCATTTT. The chain employs TRBV28 and TRBJ1-5; 8 nucleotides line up with TRBD1. The V gene end was trimmed by 6 bases and the J gene end by 7 bases; junction bases not matched to a gene: 14. In germline, CDR1 is MDHEN, CDR2 SYDVKM. The CDR3 sequence is 16 residues long.

The table lists this clonotype with many counts. The V call is TRBV5-1, the J call TRBJ2-6; TRBD1 agrees at 9 bases. Germline V gives CDR1 SGHRS, CDR2 YFSETQ. J gave up 0 bases and V 5 bases, and 9 bases lay outside the gene matches. This CDR3 contains 18 residues. In DNA form, the CDR3 reads TGCGCCAGCAGGGCGGACAGGGGACCATACTCTGGGGCCAACGTCCTGACTTTC. It translates to CASRADRGPYSGANVLTF.

This clonotype was seen many times. The CDR3: CATSRDPGGVQPQHF. The CDR3 bases are TGTGCCACCAGCAGAGATCCAGGTGGCGTTCAGCCCCAGCATTTT. The V gene is TRBV15, the J gene TRBJ1-5; D gene unclear. This CDR3 has 15 amino acids. CDR1 LNHNV and CDR2 YYDKDF come from the germline V gene (reference sequence). The V end was cut by 0 bases, the J end by 6 bases, with 12 bases between.

This clonotype showed up many times. The V and J genes are TRBV12-3 or TRBV12-4 and TRBJ1-1; D is unresolved. This CDR3 spans 15 amino acids. Trimming cost V 5 bases and J 0 bases, with 13 bases left between them. The CDR3, as DNA: TGTGCCAGCAGTCAAAGGCAGGTCATGAACACTGAAGCTTTCTTT. Its translation is CASSQRQVMNTEAFF.

The table lists this clonotype with many counts. The rearrangement links TRBV12-3 or TRBV12-4 to TRBJ2-3; D is perhaps TRBD1 (6 bases). The CDR3 spans 18 residues. With 5 bases removed from V and 0 bases from J, the gap between germline ends came to 21 bases. CDR3 in amino acids: CASSQYLTGPPSTDTQYF. The CDR3 DNA is TGTGCCAGCAGTCAATACCTGACAGGACCCCCTAGCACAGATACGCAGTATTTT.

This clonotype was detected many times. In DNA form, the CDR3 reads TGTGCCAGCAGCTTAGGGACGGATTCACCCCTCCACTTT. Protein product: CASSLGTDSPLHF. This chain joins TRBV7-6 and TRBJ1-6; D remains unclear. The CDR3 extends over 13 amino acids. Germline values: CDR1 SGHVS, CDR2 FNYEAQ. V shed 1 base and J shed 8 bases, with 6 bases lying between them.

This clonotype was observed at least ten times. The rearrangement joins TRBV7-2 to TRBJ2-2; D possibly matches TRBD1 or TRBD2 (7 bases each). Germline V gene sequence: CDR1 SGHTA, CDR2 FQGNSA. With 3 bases removed from V and 3 bases from J, the gap between germline ends came to 14 bases. This CDR3 region has 16 residues. The CDR3 bases are TGTGCCAGCAGCTTCCCGACAGGGAGGGACACCGGGGAGCTGTTTTTT. Translating it yields CASSFPTGRDTGELFF.

This clonotype was recorded at least ten times. The genes are TRBV11-1 and TRBJ2-1; the match to TRBD1 covers 9 bases. With 6 bases clipped from V and 2 bases from J, the junction kept 2 bases outside the gene matches. CDR3 length equals 14 residues. Germline V gene lookup returns CDR1 SGHAT and CDR2 FQDESV (reference sequence). CDR3 bases: TGTGCCAGCAGTCGGGACAGGGCCTACAATGAGCAGTTCTTC. This sequence encodes CASSRDRAYNEQFF. The whole variable domain, remainder taken from reference TRBV11-1 and TRBJ2-1, is EAEVAQSPRYKITEKSQAVAFWCDPISGHATLYWYRQILGQGPELLVQFQDESVVDDSQLPKDRFSAERLKGVDSTLKIQPAELGDSAMYLCASSRDRAYNEQFFGPGTRLTVL.